In this sample, the clone carrying this T cell receptor (beta chain) turned up once. Other nucleotide sequences in the sample specify the same CDR3. The source of the sample is a study of blood T cell repertoires in COVID-19. Study-wide context: The study drew acute and convalescent COVID-19 samples from the United States, Italy and Spain.

With 0 bases removed from V and 3 bases from J, the gap between germline ends came to 9 bases. The germline V gene encodes CDR1 SGHTA and CDR2 FQGNSA. CDR3 length: 15 residues. In the authors' workflow: The assay estimated nucleated cells by amplifying reference gene primers. Assay used: immunoSEQ multiplex PCR; TCRdb lists only in-frame clones, some missing. The DNA was the basis for D and trimming; V, J and clone size are from that table. The sample consists of a few hundred thousand clones, about 88% of them appearing once. Self-reported history from a screening survey and questionnaire set each donor's cohort. Exposed volunteers were people who met a COVID-19 case within 2 weeks before study entry.

This clonotype originated in a woman in her fifties or sixties who had been exposed to COVID-19. The V and J genes are TRBV7-2 and TRBJ2-1, with D possibly matching TRBD2 (6 bases). Specimen: PBMCs or T cells enriched from blood (not recorded which). Here the CDR3 DNA reads TGTGCCAGCAGCTTAGCGGGGGGACTCTACAATGAGCAGTTCTTC. Translation: CASSLAGGLYNEQFF.